This TCR beta chain was observed in a study of cytomegalovirus exposure and HLA in healthy donors (dated 2017 in TCRdb). Study-level background: A later analysis indicated that the 120 or so validation repertoires were generated on the platform also employed for the 700 or so repertoires of the first cohort. The aim of the study was to test whether cataloging public T cell receptors could identify signatures of past pathogen exposure. Along with the approximately 600-subject first cohort, a separate validation cohort of more than 90 different subjects was used. High-throughput TCR immunosequencing, statistical association of individual TCRs with disease status, and machine learning were combined to predict cytomegalovirus infection status.

This clone was detected a few times. Its antigen is still unknown. Base-call qualities are not available, and no considerably larger clone is one nucleotide away. The donors belonged to the validation cohort of roughly 120 subjects, which was separate from the roughly 670-subject first cohort. Here is what the overall study found, with its caveats: In a later analysis, TCRs clustered in the first cohort were found to also tend to co-occur in the 130 or so validation repertoires, with over 90% of cluster scores above 0. The classifier was reported to diagnose cytomegalovirus status with high specificity and sensitivity in both the original and validation cohorts. In vitro tests confirmed that a few of the cytomegalovirus-associated TCR beta chains recognize cytomegalovirus antigens. The study listed approximately 160 TCR beta chains as associated with cytomegalovirus. According to the authors, the approach could potentially be generalized to other disease states and immunological phenotypes. All 120 or so repertoires were used to score co-occurrence in the validation cohort in a later analysis, because that analysis had no HLA typing for the cohort. Across donors, most TCR sequences were observed very rarely, whereas some public TCRs were present in many individuals.

The method was the immunoSEQ multiplex PCR assay. As for the authors' bioinformatics: A statistical classification framework was built to diagnose cytomegalovirus status from the catalog of TCR beta chain sequences. TCRdb obtained this table from immuneACCESS and retained in-frame rearrangements with V and J assigned. These tables miss some clones; where compared with another copy, unresolved V genes account for less than half of the shortfall, and the remainder is unexplained. That table furnishes V, J and clone size, whereas the DNA furnished D and trimming. The sample yields 250,000 to 300,000 clones; about 90% were counted once. 0.37% of the sample is in the top ten clones. The CDR3 sequence holds 13 residues, the cysteine and phenylalanine included. Only the CDR3 portion is preserved as DNA: 39 bases, with reading frame beginning at the first base. Sequences SGHDN (CDR1) and FVKESK (CDR2) are obtained from the germline V gene. V is trimmed back by 6 bases and J by 9 bases, and the junction contains 10 bases that no gene match accounts for.

The V gene is TRBV14 and the J gene is TRBJ2-7; 8 central bases correspond to TRBD1. The sequence was collected from a woman aged 18-29 years in good health and CMV-seronegative. The sequenced material came from PBMCs. CDR3 region: CASRHGTGSGQYF. The DNA sequence is TGTGCCAGCAGACACGGGACAGGCAGTGGGCAGTACTTC.